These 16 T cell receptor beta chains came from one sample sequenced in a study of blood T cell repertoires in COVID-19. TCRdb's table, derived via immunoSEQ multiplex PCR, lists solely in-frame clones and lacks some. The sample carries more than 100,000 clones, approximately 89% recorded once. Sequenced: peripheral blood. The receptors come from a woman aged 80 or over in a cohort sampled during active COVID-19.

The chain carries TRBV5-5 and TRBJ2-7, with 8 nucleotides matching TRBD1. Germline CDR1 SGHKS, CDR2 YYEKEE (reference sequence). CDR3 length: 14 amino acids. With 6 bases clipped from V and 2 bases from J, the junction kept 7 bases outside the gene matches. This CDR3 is CASTSDRGAYEQYF. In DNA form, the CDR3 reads TGTGCCAGCACCTCCGACAGGGGAGCCTACGAGCAGTACTTC.

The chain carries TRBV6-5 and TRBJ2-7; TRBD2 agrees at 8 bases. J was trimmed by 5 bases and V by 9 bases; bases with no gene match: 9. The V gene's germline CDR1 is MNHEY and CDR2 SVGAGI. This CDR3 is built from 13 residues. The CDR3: CASKTSAVHEQYF. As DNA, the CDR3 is TGTGCCAGTAAGACTAGCGCGGTCCACGAGCAGTACTTC.

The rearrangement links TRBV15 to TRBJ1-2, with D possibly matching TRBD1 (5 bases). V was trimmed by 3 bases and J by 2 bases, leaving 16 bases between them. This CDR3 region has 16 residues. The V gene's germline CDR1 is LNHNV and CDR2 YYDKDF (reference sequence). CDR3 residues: CATSRGTEVTNYGYTF. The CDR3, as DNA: TGTGCCACCAGCAGGGGGACTGAGGTCACCAACTATGGCTACACCTTC.

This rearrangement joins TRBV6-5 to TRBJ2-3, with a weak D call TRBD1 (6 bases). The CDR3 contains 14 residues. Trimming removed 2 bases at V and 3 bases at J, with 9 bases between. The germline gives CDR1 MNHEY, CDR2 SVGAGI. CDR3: CASSYGTNTDTQYF. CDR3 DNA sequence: TGTGCCAGCAGTTACGGGACAAATACAGATACGCAGTATTTT.

The chain's CDR3 is CASSRQGLAGVYHEQFF. The CDR3 nucleotides are TGTGCCAGCAGTCGCCAGGGACTAGCGGGAGTTTACCATGAGCAGTTCTTC. This sequence joins TRBV6-2 or TRBV6-3 and TRBJ2-1; 14 nucleotides line up with TRBD2. The V segment lost 5 bases and the J segment 8 bases; nucleotides outside the gene matches: 11. CDR3 size: 17 residues. Germline-derived CDR1 and CDR2 are MNHEY and SVGEGT.

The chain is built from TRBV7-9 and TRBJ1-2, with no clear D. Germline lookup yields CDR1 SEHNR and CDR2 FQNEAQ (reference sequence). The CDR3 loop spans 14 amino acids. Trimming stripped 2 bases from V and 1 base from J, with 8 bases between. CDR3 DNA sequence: TGTGCCAGCAGCTTAAGTCGGGGTAACTATGGCTACACCTTC. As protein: CASSLSRGNYGYTF.

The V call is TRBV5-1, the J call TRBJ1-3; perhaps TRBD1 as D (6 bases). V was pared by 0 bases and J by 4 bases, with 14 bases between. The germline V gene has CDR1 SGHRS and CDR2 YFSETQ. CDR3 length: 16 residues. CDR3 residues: CASSLAGVSYGNTIYF. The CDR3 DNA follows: TGCGCCAGCAGCTTGGCAGGGGTTTCGTACGGAAACACCATATATTTT.

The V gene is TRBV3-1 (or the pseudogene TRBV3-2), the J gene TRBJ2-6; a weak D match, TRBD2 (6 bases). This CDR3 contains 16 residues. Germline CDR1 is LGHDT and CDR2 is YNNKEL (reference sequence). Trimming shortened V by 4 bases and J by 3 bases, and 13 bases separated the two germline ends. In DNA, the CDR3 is TGTGCCAGCAGCCTGCGAGGAGGGGTTGGGGCCAACGTCCTGACTTTC. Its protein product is CASSLRGGVGANVLTF.

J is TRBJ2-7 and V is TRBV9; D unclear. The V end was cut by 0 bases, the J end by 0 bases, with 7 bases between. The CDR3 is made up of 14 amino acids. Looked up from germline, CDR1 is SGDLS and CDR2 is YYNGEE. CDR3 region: CASSVVPSSYEQYF. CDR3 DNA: TGTGCCAGCAGCGTAGTCCCTAGCTCCTACGAGCAGTACTTC.

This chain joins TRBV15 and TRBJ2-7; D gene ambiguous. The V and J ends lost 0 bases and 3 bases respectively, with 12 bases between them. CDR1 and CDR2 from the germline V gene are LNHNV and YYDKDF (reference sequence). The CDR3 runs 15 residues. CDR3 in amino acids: CATSRDVGLYYEQYF. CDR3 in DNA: TGTGCCACCAGCAGAGATGTCGGGTTGTACTACGAGCAGTACTTC.

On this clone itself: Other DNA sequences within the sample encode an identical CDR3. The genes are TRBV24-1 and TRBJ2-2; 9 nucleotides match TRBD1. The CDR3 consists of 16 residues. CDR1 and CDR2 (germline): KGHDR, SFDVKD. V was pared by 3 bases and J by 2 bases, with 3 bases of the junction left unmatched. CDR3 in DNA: TGTGCCACCAGTGATCCGGGACAGGGAAACACCGGGGAGCTGTTTTTT. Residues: CATSDPGQGNTGELFF.

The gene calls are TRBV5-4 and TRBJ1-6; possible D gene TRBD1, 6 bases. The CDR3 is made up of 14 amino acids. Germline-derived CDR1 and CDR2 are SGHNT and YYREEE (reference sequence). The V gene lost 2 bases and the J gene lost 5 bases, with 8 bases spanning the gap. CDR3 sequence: CASSFAGDNSPLHF. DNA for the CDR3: TGTGCCAGCAGCTTTGCAGGGGATAATTCACCCCTCCACTTT.

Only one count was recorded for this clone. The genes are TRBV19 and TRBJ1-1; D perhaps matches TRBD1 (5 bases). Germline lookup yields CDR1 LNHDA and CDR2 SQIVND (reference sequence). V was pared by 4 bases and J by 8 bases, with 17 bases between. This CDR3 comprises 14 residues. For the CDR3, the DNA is TGTGCCAGTAGTAAGGCTCAGGGTGCTGGGGAAGCTTTCTTT. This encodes CASSKAQGAGEAFF.

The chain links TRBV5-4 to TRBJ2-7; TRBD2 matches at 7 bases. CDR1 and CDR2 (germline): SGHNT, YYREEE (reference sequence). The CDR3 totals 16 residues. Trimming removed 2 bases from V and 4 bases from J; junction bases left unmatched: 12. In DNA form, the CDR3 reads TGTGCCAGCAGCTTAAAGGGAGGGGAACGTTCTTACGAGCAGTACTTC. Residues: CASSLKGGERSYEQYF.

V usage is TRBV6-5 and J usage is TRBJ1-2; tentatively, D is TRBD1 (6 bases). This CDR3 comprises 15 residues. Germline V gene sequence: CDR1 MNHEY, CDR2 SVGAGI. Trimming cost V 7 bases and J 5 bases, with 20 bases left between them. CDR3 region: CASMGATGTVYGYTF. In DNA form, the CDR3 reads TGTGCCAGCATGGGGGCTACAGGAACCGTTTATGGCTACACCTTC.

The CDR3 protein is CASSQGQGATGELFF. CDR3 in DNA: TGTGCCAGCAGCCAAGGACAGGGGGCTACCGGGGAGCTGTTTTTT. The chain links TRBV3-1 (or the pseudogene TRBV3-2) to TRBJ2-2; 10 bases are a match to TRBD1. The CDR3 sequence is 15 residues long. Per the germline V gene, CDR1 is LGHDT and CDR2 is YNNKEL (reference sequence). V was clipped by 1 base and J by 5 bases; unmatched bases: 1.